The clone carrying this T cell receptor beta chain was counted between two and nine times. This entry belongs to a study of chemoradiotherapy in HPV16-positive cancers. Study as a whole: Candidate HPV-specific clones and shared TCR motifs came from a couple of HPV16-positive patients.

Produced via immunoSEQ multiplex PCR; TCRdb's table is partial and in-frame only. The repertoire holds 7,500 or so clones, with about 70% as singletons. Repeated repertoire sampling spanned the course of chemoradiotherapy. Germline V lookup: CDR1 LGHNT, CDR2 FRNRAP. The trim removed 7 bases at V and 2 bases at J, leaving 8 bases unmatched. This CDR3 spans 15 amino acids. Source: tumor tissue, taken from a patient who underwent chemoradiotherapy. This chain links TRBV12-5 with TRBJ1-3; the match to TRBD1 covers 7 bases. The origin of this receptor is a human donor with HPV-associated anogenital cancer. DNA of the CDR3: TGTGCTAGTGTTCAGGGGGTTTTGGCTGGAAACACCATATATTTT. Its protein product is CASVQGVLAGNTIYF.